The 31 T cell receptor beta chains reported below all come from one sample, sequenced in a study of T cell changes during pregnancy in multiple sclerosis. Generated by immunoSEQ multiplex PCR, the TCRdb table keeps only in-frame clones and is missing some. The data hold about 100,000 clones, with 92% observed a single time. Sequencing was performed on peripheral blood, taken in the first trimester of pregnancy. Every receptor here comes from a female donor with multiple sclerosis, enrolled in a pregnancy study.

The chain recombines TRBV4-1 with TRBJ2-3; TRBD2 matches 13 bases. Per germline, CDR1 MGHRA and CDR2 YSYEKL. The trim removed 5 bases at V and 4 bases at J, leaving 9 bases unmatched. This CDR3 spans 17 amino acids. The CDR3 DNA reads as TGCGCCAGCAGCTCAAAGGGGACTAGCGGGATGTCAGATACGCAGTATTTT. Its protein is CASSSKGTSGMSDTQYF.

The chain joins TRBV5-1 to TRBJ1-2; 9 bases fit TRBD1. CDR3 length equals 15 residues. The junction had 10 bases not matched to a gene; V was cut back by 4 bases and J by 6 bases. Germline lookup yields CDR1 SGHRS and CDR2 YFSETQ. The CDR3 nucleotides are TGCGCCAGCAGCCCAAGACCCCGGGACAGGGATGGCTACACCTTC. Translation: CASSPRPRDRDGYTF.

The chain recombines TRBV7-8 with TRBJ2-1, with TRBD2 matching 10 bases. This CDR3 is 15 amino acids long. Germline assignment: CDR1 SGHVS and CDR2 FQNEAQ. After removal of 4 bases from V and 6 bases from J, the junction contained 6 bases not matched to a gene. CDR3 sequence (DNA): TGTGCCAGCAGCTCAATAGCGGGAGGAGGCAATGAGCAGTTCTTC. This gives the protein CASSSIAGGGNEQFF.

The chain uses TRBV2 and TRBJ1-3; D remains unclear. This CDR3 comprises 14 residues. Trimming removed 6 bases at V and 0 bases at J, with 9 bases between. Germline CDR1 and CDR2: SNHLY and FYNNEI. CDR3: CASRTEISGNTIYF. The CDR3 DNA follows: TGTGCCAGCAGAACGGAGATCTCTGGAAACACCATATATTTT.

The chain recombines TRBV28 with TRBJ1-3; D ambiguous. The CDR3 length is 15 residues. The germline CDR1 and CDR2 sequences are MDHEN and SYDVKM. Trimming removed 5 bases at V and 0 bases at J, with 11 bases between. DNA for the CDR3: TGTGCCAGCAGTCTCCCCCGGAGCTCTGGAAACACCATATATTTT. Translating it yields CASSLPRSSGNTIYF.

This chain uses TRBV15 with TRBJ1-4, with D uncertain. CDR3 size: 14 residues. The V end lost 2 bases, the J end lost 4 bases, and 8 bases lay between the germline ends. Looked up from germline, CDR1 is LNHNV and CDR2 is YYDKDF (reference sequence). CDR3 DNA: TGTGCCACCAGCAGACCGCGGCTTAATGAAAAACTGTTTTTT. Amino acid sequence: CATSRPRLNEKLFF.

This chain links TRBV11-1 with TRBJ2-5; 9 bases agree with TRBD2. The CDR3 contains 14 residues. Germline values: CDR1 SGHAT, CDR2 FQDESV (reference sequence). After removal of 5 bases from V and 1 base from J, the junction contained 2 bases not matched to a gene. CDR3 loop: CASSRLAAQETQYF. CDR3 nucleotide sequence: TGTGCCAGCAGCAGACTAGCGGCCCAAGAGACCCAGTACTTC.

The genes are TRBV5-6 and TRBJ1-2; D may be TRBD1 (6 bases). The CDR3 contains 14 residues. The germline V and J ends were trimmed by 4 bases and 5 bases, with 15 bases remaining between them. Germline V lookup: CDR1 SGHDT, CDR2 YYEEEE. The CDR3: CASSPGEGVYGYTF. CDR3 bases: TGTGCCAGCAGCCCCGGAGAGGGGGTTTATGGCTACACCTTC. The variable domain in full, completed from reference TRBV5-6 and TRBJ1-2, reads DAGVTQSPTHLIKTRGQQVTLRCSPKSGHDTVSWYQQALGQGPQFIFQYYEEEERQRGNFPDRFSGHQFPNYSSELNVNALLLGDSALYLCASSPGEGVYGYTFGSGTRLTVV.

The chain recombines TRBV9 with TRBJ2-5; D is possibly TRBD2 (5 bases). With the DNA end fitting TRBJ2-7 better, the J assignment may be wrong. CDR3 length equals 13 residues. CDR1 and CDR2 from the germline V gene are SGDLS and YYNGEE. CDR3 bases: TGTGCCAGCAGCACGTCGGACTTGCACGAGCAGTACTTC. This codes for CASSTSDLHEQYF.

This clone was recorded a few times. J is TRBJ2-3 and V is TRBV27, with D perhaps matching TRBD2 (6 bases). V was clipped by 1 base and J by 0 bases, with 14 bases between them. The CDR3 is made up of 17 amino acids. From germline, CDR1 is MNHEY and CDR2 SMNVEV (reference sequence). CDR3 sequence (DNA): TGTGCCAGCAGTTTATTGGGCCAGGGAGGTAGCACAGATACGCAGTATTTT. It translates to CASSLLGQGGSTDTQYF.

Worth noting for this clone: Other DNA sequences within the sample encode an identical CDR3. The V and J genes are TRBV6-1 and TRBJ2-5; 8 bases map to TRBD2. This CDR3 spans 14 amino acids. J was trimmed by 2 bases and V by 2 bases; bases with no gene match: 1. Germline values: CDR1 MNHNS, CDR2 SASEGT. CDR3 in amino acids: CASSETSGQETQYF. The CDR3 region has the DNA TGTGCCAGCAGTGAAACTAGCGGACAAGAGACCCAGTACTTC.

The rearrangement joins TRBV21-1 to TRBJ2-1; the table's D call of TRBD1 was not tested on the DNA. TRBV21-1 is flagged as a pseudogene. The CDR3 consists of 17 residues. CDR3 DNA sequence: TGTGCCAGCAGCAAGCCCCTTTCAGTCGCTGCCCACAATGAGCAGTTCTTC. The encoded protein is CASSKPLSVAAHNEQFF.

This chain uses TRBV4-1 with TRBJ2-3; 10 bases agree with TRBD2. Unmatched junction bases numbered 6, after V lost 0 bases and J lost 3 bases. CDR1 and CDR2 (germline): MGHRA, YSYEKL. The CDR3 length is 17 residues. CDR3 sequence: CASSQDYLAGETDTQYF. The CDR3 region has the DNA TGCGCCAGCAGCCAAGATTATCTAGCGGGAGAAACAGATACGCAGTATTTT.

The CDR3 bases are TGTGCCAGCATCTCCAGGTTTGGCCGCTACACCTTC. This codes for CASISRFGRYTF. The rearrangement uses TRBV5-4 and TRBJ1-2; D not certain. Germline V CDR1 and CDR2: SGHNT, YYREEE (reference sequence). This CDR3 is 12 amino acids long. Trimming cost V 6 bases and J 9 bases, with 15 bases left between them.

The chain has TRBV30 and TRBJ2-2; 8 bases agree with TRBD1. Germline assignment: CDR1 GTSNPN and CDR2 SVGIG (reference sequence). The CDR3 has 13 amino acids. Trimming cost V 5 bases and J 7 bases; bases outside gene matches: 6. Here the CDR3 DNA reads TGTGCCTGGGACAGGGGAGCAGGCGGGGAGCTGTTTTTT. This sequence encodes CAWDRGAGGELFF.

This clone has only one observation. The V gene is TRBV5-1, the J gene TRBJ2-2, with D perhaps matching TRBD2 (7 bases). V dropped 0 bases and J dropped 5 bases, with 11 bases sitting between them. The CDR3 totals 15 residues. CDR1 is SGHRS and CDR2 is YFSETQ in the germline V gene. In nucleotides, the CDR3 is TGCGCCAGCAGCTTGGGCGGGGGCAGGACCGGGGAGCTGTTTTTT. Translation gives CASSLGGGRTGELFF.

The V and J genes are TRBV4-1 and TRBJ1-1, with 7 bases that match TRBD1. The V gene end was trimmed by 4 bases and the J gene end by 8 bases; junction bases not matched to a gene: 7. The CDR3 loop spans 13 amino acids. The germline gives CDR1 MGHRA, CDR2 YSYEKL. The CDR3 sequence is CASSPGQTYEAFF. In DNA, the CDR3 is TGCGCCAGCAGCCCGGGACAGACGTACGAAGCTTTCTTT.

The rearrangement uses TRBV29-1 and TRBJ1-3; D gene uncertain. The CDR3 has 13 residues. Trimming took 7 bases from V and 2 from J, leaving 12 bases between them. Germline V gene lookup returns CDR1 SQVTM and CDR2 ANQGSEA. CDR3 amino acids: CSAVSRPGNTIYF. CDR3 in DNA: TGCAGCGCCGTGAGTCGTCCTGGAAACACCATATATTTT.

The gene calls are TRBV6-5 and TRBJ2-7, with TRBD1 identical over 7 bases. V lost 6 bases to trimming and J lost 3 bases; unmatched junction nucleotides: 5. The CDR3 has 13 amino acids. CDR1 is MNHEY, CDR2 SVGAGI, per germline. This CDR3 reads CASRRGGNYEQYF. CDR3 bases: TGTGCCAGCAGGAGAGGGGGCAACTACGAGCAGTACTTC.

The chain joins TRBV6-1 to TRBJ2-2; tentative D call: TRBD1 (5 bases). Deletions cut 4 bases from V and 5 bases from J, with 11 bases between. The CDR3 consists of 14 residues. Germline CDR1 and CDR2: MNHNS and SASEGT. The CDR3 DNA reads as TGTGCCAGCAGTGTAGGGGCAGTAACCGGGGAGCTGTTTTTT. Protein sequence: CASSVGAVTGELFF.

The rearrangement uses TRBV27 and TRBJ2-6, with 8 bases lining up with TRBD1. Unmatched junction bases numbered 5, after V lost 4 bases and J lost 0 bases. CDR1 is MNHEY, CDR2 SMNVEV, per germline (reference sequence). The CDR3 has 17 residues. CDR3: CASSSGQGFSGANVLTF. The CDR3 DNA reads TGTGCCAGCAGTTCCGGACAGGGTTTCTCTGGGGCCAACGTCCTGACTTTC.

The CDR3 sequence is CASSPSGTAGHEQFF. For the CDR3, the DNA is TGTGCCAGCAGCCCTAGCGGGACAGCAGGCCATGAGCAGTTCTTC. The chain carries TRBV7-3 and TRBJ2-1; TRBD2 aligns across 9 bases. Per the germline V gene, CDR1 is SGHTA and CDR2 is FQGTGA. V was pared by 5 bases and J by 8 bases, with 10 bases of the junction left unmatched. CDR3 length equals 15 residues.

The chain joins TRBV7-9 to TRBJ2-1; the D gene is possibly TRBD1 (6 bases). V lost 3 bases, J lost 8 bases, and 17 bases lay in between. The CDR3 length is 15 residues. CDR1 and CDR2 from the germline V gene are SEHNR and FQNEAQ (reference sequence). CDR3 sequence reads: CASSLMGRGRYEQFF. Written as DNA, the CDR3 is TGTGCCAGCAGCTTGATGGGCAGGGGCCGGTATGAGCAGTTCTTC.

J is TRBJ2-3 and V is TRBV27; possible D gene TRBD2, 5 bases. The V end lost 6 bases, the J end lost 5 bases, and 21 bases lay between the germline ends. Germline V gene data show CDR1 as MNHEY and CDR2 as SMNVEV (reference sequence). The CDR3 is 16 residues long. In DNA form, the CDR3 reads TGTGCCAGCAGCTCTTCGGGGATCTCGGGCTTAGATACGCAGTATTTT. Translated, it gives CASSSSGISGLDTQYF.

The chain recombines TRBV6-6 with TRBJ2-7, with 10 bases fitting TRBD2. V trimming: 6 bases; J trimming: 8 bases; junction bases outside the gene matches: 10. CDR1 MNHNY and CDR2 SVGAGI come from the germline V gene (reference sequence). The CDR3 length is 14 residues. CDR3 bases: TGTGCCAGCAGACCCCTAGCGGGAGTTGGCAAGCAGTACTTC. Its translation is CASRPLAGVGKQYF.

This clone appeared once. The rearrangement joins TRBV19 to TRBJ1-5, with D perhaps TRBD1 (6 bases). V shed 7 bases and J shed 5 bases, with 18 bases lying between them. Germline-derived CDR1 and CDR2 are LNHDA and SQIVND (reference sequence). The CDR3 extends over 15 amino acids. CDR3 DNA sequence: TGTGCCAGTACCATCGGGGGGCCTGGGGATCAGCCCCAGCATTTT. Encoded protein: CASTIGGPGDQPQHF.

This chain joins TRBV18 and TRBJ2-5; D not certain. The germline CDR1 and CDR2 sequences are KGHSH and LQKENI. CDR3 length: 16 amino acids. Between the trimmed V and J ends, which lost 3 bases and 2 bases, there was a span of 16 bases. CDR3 amino acids: CASSPPVRAGQETQYF. CDR3 DNA: TGTGCCAGCTCACCCCCCGTTAGAGCAGGACAAGAGACCCAGTACTTC. Together with reference TRBV18 and TRBJ2-5, the CDR3 gives the full variable domain: NAGVMQNPRHLVRRRGQEARLRCSPMKGHSHVYWYRQLPEEGLKFMVYLQKENIIDESGMPKERFSAEFPKEGPSILRIQQVVRGDSAAYFCASSPPVRAGQETQYFGPGTRLLVL.

This clone came up once. The J gene is TRBJ2-3, the V gene TRBV5-1, with 13 positions matching TRBD2. From germline, CDR1 is SGHRS and CDR2 YFSETQ. The ends lost 2 bases at V and 3 bases at J; junction bases unmatched: 12. The CDR3 is 19 residues long. The CDR3: CASSFTRLAGGKITDTQYF. DNA for the CDR3: TGCGCCAGCAGCTTCACGAGACTAGCGGGAGGAAAAATAACAGATACGCAGTATTTT.

This sequence joins TRBV5-1 and TRBJ1-1; D is perhaps TRBD1 (6 bases). This CDR3 spans 14 amino acids. Deletions cut 4 bases from V and 11 bases from J, with 21 bases between. Germline V CDR1 and CDR2: SGHRS, YFSETQ. CDR3: CASSLLGQNTGAFF. The CDR3 DNA sequence: TGCGCCAGCAGCCTCCTTGGACAGAACACCGGGGCTTTCTTT.

The CDR3 loop is CASSELAGTANTGELFF. The CDR3 DNA sequence: TGTGCCAGCAGTGAATTAGCGGGAACCGCGAACACCGGGGAGCTGTTTTTT. The V gene is TRBV2, the J gene TRBJ2-2; TRBD2 agrees at 8 bases. The CDR3 runs to 17 residues. Germline loops: CDR1 SNHLY, CDR2 FYNNEI. Trimming cost V 2 bases and J 0 bases; bases outside gene matches: 5. Complete variable domain (other parts from reference TRBV2 and TRBJ2-2): EPEVTQTPSHQVTQMGQEVILRCVPISNHLYFYWYRQILGQKVEFLVSFYNNEISEKSEIFDDQFSVERPDGSNFTLKIRSTKLEDSAMYFCASSELAGTANTGELFFGEGSRLTVL.

The chain links TRBV28 to TRBJ2-5; D is possibly TRBD2 (6 bases). Deletions cut 2 bases from V and 5 bases from J, with 9 bases between. CDR1 is MDHEN, CDR2 SYDVKM, per germline. CDR3 size: 13 residues. CDR3 sequence: CASSLAGRETQYF. For the CDR3, the DNA is TGTGCCAGCAGTTTAGCGGGGCGGGAGACCCAGTACTTC.